The 21 T cell receptor beta chains below come from one sample, sequenced in a study of blood T cell repertoires in COVID-19. Profiling relied on immunoSEQ multiplex PCR, and the TCRdb table lists in-frame clones only, not all of them. The sample carries tens of thousands of clones, 91% recorded once. The specimen was peripheral blood. Receptors originate from a human donor in a cohort sampled during active COVID-19.

The V call is TRBV7-2, the J call TRBJ2-7; the match to TRBD1 covers 7 bases. The CDR3 has 14 residues. The J segment lost 3 bases and the V segment lost 2 bases, leaving 4 bases of the junction unmatched. Germline V gene data show CDR1 as SGHTA and CDR2 as FQGNSA. The CDR3 region has the DNA TGTGCCAGCAGCTTAACTGCAGGGGGCTACGAGCAGTACTTC. Its translation is CASSLTAGGYEQYF. Full variable domain (missing parts from reference TRBV7-2 and TRBJ2-7): GAGVSQSPSNKVTEKGKDVELRCDPISGHTALYWYRQSLGQGLEFLIYFQGNSAPDKSGLPSDRFSAERTGGSVSTLTIQRTQQEDSAVYLCASSLTAGGYEQYFGPGTRLTVT.

The CDR3 nucleotides are TGTGCCAGCAGCTTGTTGGGGACTAACTCCTACAATGAGCAGTTCTTC. This codes for CASSLLGTNSYNEQFF. The chain carries TRBV7-2 and TRBJ2-1; 7 positions agree with TRBD2. The CDR3 runs 16 residues. V was pared by 3 bases and J by 0 bases, with 5 bases of the junction left unmatched. CDR1 and CDR2 from the germline V gene are SGHTA and FQGNSA.

This rearrangement joins TRBV7-8 to TRBJ1-4; D gene uncertain. This CDR3 has 15 amino acids. Germline loops: CDR1 SGHVS, CDR2 FQNEAQ. V was shortened by 1 base and J by 6 bases, with 12 bases between the two germline ends. This chain's CDR3 is CASSLGRGVYEKLFF. In DNA form, the CDR3 reads TGTGCCAGCAGCTTAGGTCGGGGTGTGTATGAAAAACTGTTTTTT.

This clone is deemed medium-sized (0.01 to 0.1%). This chain uses TRBV18 with TRBJ1-2; D is unresolved. This CDR3 has 14 amino acids. CDR1 KGHSH and CDR2 LQKENI come from the germline V gene. Trimming took off 4 bases at V and 4 bases at J, with 13 bases between the two ends. The CDR3 sequence is CASSLLPTGYGYTF. CDR3 DNA: TGTGCCAGCTCACTGCTGCCTACGGGCTATGGCTACACCTTC.

This clone was counted between two and nine times. The rearrangement uses TRBV6-6 and TRBJ2-7; 7 bases align to TRBD1. CDR3 length: 15 amino acids. J lost 3 bases, V lost 5 bases, and 10 bases had no gene match. Germline CDR1 and CDR2: MNHNY and SVGAGI (reference sequence). This CDR3 reads CASSPSKGAHYEQYF. CDR3 coding DNA: TGTGCCAGCAGTCCCTCGAAGGGGGCTCACTACGAGCAGTACTTC.

The V and J genes are TRBV6-5 and TRBJ1-3; weak D call: TRBD1 (5 bases). The CDR3 is 15 amino acids. V was cut by 4 bases and J by 1 base, with 11 bases left in between. Germline lookup yields CDR1 MNHEY and CDR2 SVGAGI. CDR3 sequence: CASSSPGTSGNTIYF. CDR3 nucleotides: TGTGCCAGCAGTTCGCCAGGGACTTCTGGAAACACCATATATTTT.

The chain uses TRBV6-5 and TRBJ2-5; no reliable D call. Trimming took 7 bases from V and 1 from J, leaving 7 bases between them. This CDR3 contains 12 residues. Per germline, CDR1 MNHEY and CDR2 SVGAGI. CDR3 DNA sequence: TGTGCCAGCAAACGGAGCCAAGAGACCCAGTACTTC. Translated, it gives CASKRSQETQYF.

The chain has TRBV3-1 (or the pseudogene TRBV3-2) and TRBJ1-1; 8 bases line up with TRBD1. This CDR3 contains 17 residues. Unmatched junction bases numbered 9, after V lost 2 bases and J lost 1 base. Germline V lookup: CDR1 LGHDT, CDR2 YNNKEL (reference sequence). The CDR3 DNA reads TGTGCCAGCAGCCAATATCGGGCAGGGGGCAGGAACACTGAAGCTTTCTTT. It yields the protein CASSQYRAGGRNTEAFF.

The chain combines TRBV6-5 with TRBJ1-1; 10 bases line up with TRBD1. The CDR3 extends over 14 amino acids. V lost 4 bases, J lost 6 bases, and 5 bases stayed unmatched. Germline CDR1 is MNHEY and CDR2 is SVGAGI. In nucleotides, the CDR3 is TGTGCCAGCAGTTCGGACAGGGGGGCGGCTGAAGCTTTCTTT. It encodes CASSSDRGAAEAFF.

The chain employs TRBV27 and TRBJ1-2; 7 positions agree with TRBD1. CDR1 is MNHEY, CDR2 SMNVEV, per germline (reference sequence). This CDR3 contains 17 residues. J gave up 5 bases and V 2 bases, and 14 bases lay outside the gene matches. This chain's CDR3 is CASSLRQGGTRIYGYTF. The CDR3 bases are TGTGCCAGCAGTTTAAGACAGGGCGGTACCAGGATATATGGCTACACCTTC.

V usage is TRBV18 and J usage is TRBJ2-7; TRBD2 aligns across 9 bases. The CDR3 spans 14 residues. Germline CDR1 reads KGHSH; CDR2 reads LQKENI. J gave up 2 bases and V 5 bases, and 4 bases lay outside the gene matches. In DNA, the CDR3 is TGTGCCAGCTCAACCGGGACTAGCACCTACGAGCAGTACTTC. It codes for CASSTGTSTYEQYF.

This chain joins TRBV6-5 and TRBJ2-7, with a weak D call TRBD1 (6 bases). Germline V gives CDR1 MNHEY, CDR2 SVGAGI. CDR3 size: 12 residues. The V and J ends lost 5 bases and 12 bases respectively, with 17 bases between them. CDR3 region: CASSPPVRGRYF. The CDR3 DNA follows: TGTGCCAGCAGTCCGCCCGTCAGGGGTAGGTACTTC.

CDR3 in amino acids: CASSPRGRGRNNEQFF. The CDR3 nucleotides read TGTGCCAGCAGCCCTAGGGGAAGGGGGAGAAACAATGAGCAGTTCTTC. The V call is TRBV7-9, the J call TRBJ2-1, with a weak D call TRBD1 (6 bases). The CDR3 contains 16 residues. V was pared by 5 bases and J by 5 bases, with 19 bases between. Per the germline V gene, CDR1 is SEHNR and CDR2 is FQNEAQ (reference sequence).

This rearrangement joins TRBV9 to TRBJ2-7, with 8 bases fitting TRBD1. Germline V gives CDR1 SGDLS, CDR2 YYNGEE. V lost 4 bases and J lost 6; bases outside the gene matches: 12. This CDR3 has 15 amino acids. The CDR3 loop reads CASSPSTGEVGEQYF. The CDR3 bases are TGTGCCAGCAGCCCCTCGACAGGGGAGGTAGGCGAGCAGTACTTC.

The chain links TRBV12-3 or TRBV12-4 to TRBJ1-3; D is unclear. The length of the CDR3 is 13 residues. Trimming stripped 6 bases from V and 0 bases from J, with 6 bases between. CDR3 loop: CASSPRSGNTIYF. As DNA, the CDR3 is TGTGCCAGCAGCCCTCGCTCTGGAAACACCATATATTTT.

The chain is built from TRBV6-2 or TRBV6-3 and TRBJ2-7, with a weak D call TRBD1 (6 bases). V was shortened by 2 bases and J by 3 bases, with 11 bases between the two germline ends. This CDR3 contains 14 residues. CDR1 and CDR2 (germline): MNHEY, SVGEGT. The CDR3: CASSYGQLNYEQYF. Here the CDR3 DNA reads TGTGCCAGCAGTTACGGACAGTTAAACTACGAGCAGTACTTC.

In DNA form, the CDR3 reads TGTGCCAGCAGCCCGAGGACAGGGGCCTACGAGCAGTACTTC. It specifies CASSPRTGAYEQYF. The chain has TRBV7-3 and TRBJ2-7; 9 bases agree with TRBD1. This CDR3 has 14 amino acids. The V gene end was trimmed by 5 bases and the J gene end by 2 bases; junction bases not matched to a gene: 4. The germline V gene encodes CDR1 SGHTA and CDR2 FQGTGA.

V and J are TRBV7-2 and TRBJ1-3; D is perhaps TRBD1 (5 bases). V lost 5 bases and J 0 bases, leaving 11 bases between the germline ends. This CDR3 has 15 residues. Germline V gene data show CDR1 as SGHTA and CDR2 as FQGNSA. DNA of the CDR3: TGTGCCAGCAGCCCGGGGGGGGTCTCTGGAAACACCATATATTTT. It is translated as CASSPGGVSGNTIYF.

The chain combines TRBV7-8 with TRBJ2-5, with 10 bases lining up with TRBD1. The CDR3 consists of 15 residues. Germline values: CDR1 SGHVS, CDR2 FQNEAQ. V gave up 2 bases and J gave up 3 bases; unmatched junction bases: 3. The CDR3 nucleotides are TGTGCCAGCAGCTTATGGGACAGGGGAAAAGAGACCCAGTACTTC. Encoded protein: CASSLWDRGKETQYF.

The chain couples TRBV6-2 or TRBV6-3 to TRBJ2-1, with D perhaps matching TRBD1 (8 bases). The V end lost 5 bases, the J end lost 8 bases, and 19 bases lay between the germline ends. This CDR3 spans 15 amino acids. The V gene's germline CDR1 is MNHEY and CDR2 SVGEGT. CDR3 in amino acids: CASSHPRQGRDEQFF. In DNA form, the CDR3 reads TGTGCCAGCAGTCACCCTCGACAGGGGAGGGATGAGCAGTTCTTC.

The chain joins TRBV19 to TRBJ1-2; 7 bases line up with TRBD1. The CDR3 loop spans 14 amino acids. The germline gives CDR1 LNHDA, CDR2 SQIVND (reference sequence). With V trimmed by 6 bases and J by 5 bases, 9 bases remained unmatched. The CDR3 DNA reads TGTGCCAGTAGAATTATGGCAGGGGGGTATGGCTACACCTTC. Its translation: CASRIMAGGYGYTF. The complete variable domain, with remaining parts taken from reference TRBV19 and TRBJ1-2, reads DGGITQSPKYLFRKEGQNVTLSCEQNLNHDAMYWYRQDPGQGLRLIYYSQIVNDFQKGDIAEGYSVSREKKESFPLTVTSAQKNPTAFYLCASRIMAGGYGYTFGSGTRLTVV.